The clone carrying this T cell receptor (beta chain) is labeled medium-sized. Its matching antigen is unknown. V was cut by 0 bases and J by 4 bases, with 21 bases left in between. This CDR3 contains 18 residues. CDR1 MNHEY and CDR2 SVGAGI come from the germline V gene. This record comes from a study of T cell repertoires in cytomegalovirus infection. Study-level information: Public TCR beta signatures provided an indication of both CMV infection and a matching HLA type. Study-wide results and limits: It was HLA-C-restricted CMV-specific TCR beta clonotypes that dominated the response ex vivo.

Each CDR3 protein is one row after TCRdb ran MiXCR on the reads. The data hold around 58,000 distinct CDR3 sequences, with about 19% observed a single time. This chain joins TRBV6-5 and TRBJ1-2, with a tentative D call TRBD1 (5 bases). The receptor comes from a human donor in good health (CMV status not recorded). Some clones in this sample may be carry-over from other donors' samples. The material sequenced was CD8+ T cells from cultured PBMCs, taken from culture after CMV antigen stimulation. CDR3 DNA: TGTGCCAGCAGTTACTCGATTGTCTCCCCGGGGCGGCTCTATGGCTACACCTTC. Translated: CASSYSIVSPGRLYGYTF.